This TCR beta chain was observed in a study of cytomegalovirus exposure and HLA in healthy donors. Overall study context: About 83 million unique TCRs from HLA-typed donors made up an early data release. Study results and caveats: Common viral pathogens (according to a later analysis) appeared linked to several of the most significant clusters. Specificity of three CMV-associated chains for CMV antigens was verified in vitro. V segments that were indistinguishable, TRBV6-2 and TRBV6-3 among them, were omitted from analysis.

Details on this clone: As yet, its antigen is unknown.

The CDR3 is 15 residues long. V was clipped by 5 bases and J by 4 bases; unmatched bases: 10. CDR1 is MDHEN, CDR2 SYDVKM, per germline. PCR primers comprised 60 Vbeta and 13 Jbeta primers. Profiled with immunoSEQ multiplex PCR; TCRdb holds only in-frame clones, not every one. The sample lists approximately 150,000 clones; about four fifths were seen once. The V and J genes are TRBV28 and TRBJ2-5; 7 positions agree with TRBD2. The TCR comes from a man aged 45-65 years in good health and CMV-seropositive. Specimen: PBMCs. For the CDR3, the DNA is TGTGCCAGCAGTCGAAACGGACTAGTGAGAGAGACCCAGTACTTC. Its translation: CASSRNGLVRETQYF. Filled out from reference TRBV28 and TRBJ2-5, the complete variable domain reads DVKVTQSSRYLVKRTGEKVFLECVQDMDHENMFWYRQDPGLGLRLIYFSYDVKMKEKGDIPEGYSVSREKKERFSLILESASTNQTSMYLCASSRNGLVRETQYFGPGTRLLVL.